This is a list of T cell receptor beta chains from one sample in a study of T cells in Graves' hyperthyroidism and ophthalmopathy. TCRdb reprocessed the multiplex PCR reads with MiXCR, giving one entry per CDR3 protein. The sample shows 490,000 or so distinct CDR3 sequences, around a fifth of them seen only once. Sequenced: blood. All receptors derive from a woman aged 70 to 79 with Graves' ophthalmopathy. The CDR3 runs from the conserved cysteine through the conserved F or W. Fields, in order: D gene, V gene, CDR3 length, clone size, J gene, CDR3 DNA, CDR3 protein. D genes are given only for firm matches. A clone size is listed for some rows: how often the clone was seen (once, few, many), or a class if it is expanded.

>NA|TRBV6-5|16|few|TRBJ2-7
TGTGCCAGCAGTTACGGACCCTCCTTCGGGACCTACGAGCAGTACTTC
CASSYGPSFGTYEQYF
>TRBD1|TRBV19|14|few|TRBJ2-3
TGTGCCAGTAGTACGGACAGGGCCACAGATACGCAGTATTTT
CASSTDRATDTQYF
>TRBD1|TRBV19|16|few|TRBJ2-2
TGTGCCAGTAGTCTCCGACAGGGAACGAACACCGGGGAGCTGTTTTTT
CASSLRQGTNTGELFF
>NA|TRBV5-5|14|few|TRBJ2-7
TGTGCCAGCAGCTTGGATCCCTGGGCCTACGAGCAGTACTTC
CASSLDPWAYEQYF
>NA|TRBV30|14|once|TRBJ2-1
TGTGCCTGGAGTGTGGGTAGCGGTTACAATGAGCAGTCCTTC
CAWSVGSGYNEQSF
>TRBD1|TRBV20-1|13|NA|TRBJ1-2
TGCAGTGCTATGACAGGGATAAACTATGGCTACACCTTC
CSAMTGINYGYTF
>NA|TRBV6-5|15|once|TRBJ2-7
TGTGCCGGCAGTTACGACCGGGACAACTCCTACGAGCAGTACTTC
CAGSYDRDNSYEQYF
>NA|TRBV20-1|16|few|TRBJ1-6
TGCAGTGCTAGAGATCTTGGGGGAACCTATAATTCACCCCTCCACTTT
CSARDLGGTYNSPLHF
>NA|TRBV29-1|13|NA|TRBJ1-1
TGCAGCGTTGAAGAGGGAGGAGCGGCTGAAGCTTTCTTT
CSVEEGGAAEAFF
>NA|TRBV2|14|NA|TRBJ2-6
TGTGCCAGCAGTGAAGGGACTGGGGCCAACGCCCTGACTTTC
CASSEGTGANALTF
>TRBD2|TRBV7-7|18|few|TRBJ2-7
TGTGCTAGCAGCTCCGTCAATGGACTAGCGGGAGGCCCCTACGAGCAGTACTTC
CASSSVNGLAGGPYEQYF
>NA|TRBV19|15|NA|TRBJ2-7
TGTGCCAGTAGTATTTCCGGGACGGTGGTCTACGAGCAGTACTTC
CASSISGTVVYEQYF
>NA|TRBV6-1|14|few|TRBJ2-7
TGTGCCAGCAGTGGACCGGGACGGTCCTACGAGCAGTACTTC
CASSGPGRSYEQYF
>TRBD2|TRBV10-2|17|few|TRBJ2-5
TGCGCCAGCAGTGAGGGGCTAGCGGGAGGGCCGGGGGAGACCCAGTACTTC
CASSEGLAGGPGETQYF
>NA|TRBV7-6|13|few|TRBJ2-1
TGTGCCAGCAGCTTAATTCCCGGGAATGAGCAGTTCTTC
CASSLIPGNEQFF
>NA|TRBV10-3|13|NA|TRBJ1-1
TGTGCCATCAGTGGGGCAGGCAACACTGAAGCTTTCTTT
CAISGAGNTEAFF
>TRBD1|TRBV27|16|few|TRBJ1-2
TGTGCCAGCAGTTTAACAGGGGGGACTACTAACTATGGCTACACCTTC
CASSLTGGTTNYGYTF
>TRBD2|TRBV9|16|few|TRBJ2-5
TGTGCCAGCAGCGCGATACTAGCGAGCGGGGAAGAGACCCAGTACTTC
CASSAILASGEETQYF
>NA|TRBV7-3|13|NA|TRBJ2-3
TGTGCCAGCAGCCAGGTCGGGGCAGATACGCAGTATTTT
CASSQVGADTQYF
>NA|TRBV5-4|14|NA|TRBJ1-2
TGTGCCAGCAGCTTGGAGGGGGGCGCCTATGGCTACACCTTC
CASSLEGGAYGYTF
>TRBD2|TRBV29-1|18|few|TRBJ2-1
TGCAGCGTTGACCTTTGGCGGGAGGGCCTAGGGTCCTACAATGAGCAGTTCTTC
CSVDLWREGLGSYNEQFF
>TRBD2|TRBV14|17|NA|TRBJ2-1
TGTGCCAGCAGTCAGCCTGGGAGGACTAGCCGAGAAAATGAGCAGTTCTTC
CASSQPGRTSRENEQFF
>NA|TRBV2|15|few|TRBJ1-3
TGTGCCAGCAGTCAATGGGGGACCGCGGGAAACACCATATATTTT
CASSQWGTAGNTIYF
>NA|TRBV12-3/TRBV12-4|12|many|TRBJ1-1
TGTGCCAGCATGGAGGTCACAGATGAAGCTTTCTTT
CASMEVTDEAFF
>NA|TRBV7-2|12|many|TRBJ2-2
TGTGCCAGCAGCTTCCCCTCCGGGGAGCTGTTTTTT
CASSFPSGELFF
>NA|TRBV12-3/TRBV12-4|15|many|TRBJ2-7
TGTGCCAGCAGTTTGGCGGGCGGGGTTCAGTACGAGCAGTACTTC
CASSLAGGVQYEQYF
>NA|TRBV20-1|13|few|TRBJ2-4
TGCAGTGCTAGAGATCGGGGCAAAAACATTCAGTACTTC
CSARDRGKNIQYF
>NA|TRBV7-2|12|few|TRBJ1-2
TGTGCCAGCAGCTTAAGATCGGGTGGCTACACCTTC
CASSLRSGGYTF